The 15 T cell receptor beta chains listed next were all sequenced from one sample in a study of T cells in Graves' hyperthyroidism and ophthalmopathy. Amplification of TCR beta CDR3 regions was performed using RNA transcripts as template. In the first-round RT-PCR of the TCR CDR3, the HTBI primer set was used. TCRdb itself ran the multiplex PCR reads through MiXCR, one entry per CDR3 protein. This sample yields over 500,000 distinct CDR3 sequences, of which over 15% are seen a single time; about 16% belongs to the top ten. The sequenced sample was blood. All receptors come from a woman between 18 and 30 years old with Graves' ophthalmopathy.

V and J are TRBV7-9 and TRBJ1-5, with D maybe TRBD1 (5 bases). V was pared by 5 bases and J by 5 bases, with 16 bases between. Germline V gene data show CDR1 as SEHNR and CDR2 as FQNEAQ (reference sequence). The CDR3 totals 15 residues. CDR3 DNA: TGTGCCAGCAGCCCGGGTGGGTTGGGGGATCAGCCCCAGCATTTT. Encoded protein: CASSPGGLGDQPQHF.

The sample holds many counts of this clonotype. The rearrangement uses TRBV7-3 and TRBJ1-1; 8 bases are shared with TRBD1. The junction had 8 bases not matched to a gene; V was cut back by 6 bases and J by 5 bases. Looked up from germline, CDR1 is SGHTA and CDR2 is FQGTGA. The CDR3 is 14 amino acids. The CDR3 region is CASSLGQGRTEAFF. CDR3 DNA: TGTGCCAGCAGTTTAGGACAGGGTAGGACTGAAGCTTTCTTT.

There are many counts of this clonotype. The CDR3 DNA reads TGTGCCAGCAGCTTGGAGGGACAGCTCTATGGCTACACCTTC. Translated: CASSLEGQLYGYTF. V gene TRBV5-5 combines with J gene TRBJ1-2; the match to TRBD1 covers 7 bases. V lost 0 bases to trimming and J lost 4 bases; unmatched junction nucleotides: 3. CDR1 is SGHKS and CDR2 is YYEKEE in the germline V gene (reference sequence). This CDR3 comprises 14 residues.

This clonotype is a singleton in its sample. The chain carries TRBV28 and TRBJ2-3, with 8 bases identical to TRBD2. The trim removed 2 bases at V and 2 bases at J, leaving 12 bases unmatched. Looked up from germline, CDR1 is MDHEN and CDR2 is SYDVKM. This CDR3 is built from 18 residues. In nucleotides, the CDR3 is TGTGCCAGCAGTTTAGAAGGTCGGGGGGGTGGTATCACAGATACGCAGTATTTT. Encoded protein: CASSLEGRGGGITDTQYF.

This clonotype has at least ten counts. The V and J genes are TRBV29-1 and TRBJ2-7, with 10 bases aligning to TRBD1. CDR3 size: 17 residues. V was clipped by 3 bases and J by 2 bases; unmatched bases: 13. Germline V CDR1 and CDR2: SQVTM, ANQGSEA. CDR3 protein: CSVDGEMVGTGAYEQYF. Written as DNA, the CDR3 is TGCAGCGTTGATGGGGAGATGGTTGGGACAGGGGCCTACGAGCAGTACTTC.

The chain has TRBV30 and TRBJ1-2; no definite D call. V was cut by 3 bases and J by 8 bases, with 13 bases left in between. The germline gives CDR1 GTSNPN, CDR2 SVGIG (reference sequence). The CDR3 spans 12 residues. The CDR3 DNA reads TGTGCCTGGAGCGCAGGCTCAAGGGGCTACACCTTC. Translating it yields CAWSAGSRGYTF.

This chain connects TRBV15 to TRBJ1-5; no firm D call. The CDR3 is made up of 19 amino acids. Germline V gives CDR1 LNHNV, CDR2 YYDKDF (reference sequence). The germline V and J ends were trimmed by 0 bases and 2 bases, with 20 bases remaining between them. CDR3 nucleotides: TGTGCCACCAGCAGAGATCTGGGCTCCCGGGCCGCAGGCAATCAGCCCCAGCATTTT. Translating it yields CATSRDLGSRAAGNQPQHF. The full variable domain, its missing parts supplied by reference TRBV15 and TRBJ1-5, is DAMVIQNPRYQVTQFGKPVTLSCSQTLNHNVMYWYQQKSSQAPKLLFHYYDKDFNNEADTPDNFQSRRPNTSFCFLDIRSPGLGDTAMYLCATSRDLGSRAAGNQPQHFGDGTRLSIL.

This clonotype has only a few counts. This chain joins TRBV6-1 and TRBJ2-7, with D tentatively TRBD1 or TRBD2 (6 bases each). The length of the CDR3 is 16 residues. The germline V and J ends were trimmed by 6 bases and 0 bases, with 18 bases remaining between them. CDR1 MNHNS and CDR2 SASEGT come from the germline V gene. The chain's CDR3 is CASRLQGGPSSYEQYF. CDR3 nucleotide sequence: TGTGCCAGCAGATTACAGGGAGGTCCGAGCTCCTACGAGCAGTACTTC.

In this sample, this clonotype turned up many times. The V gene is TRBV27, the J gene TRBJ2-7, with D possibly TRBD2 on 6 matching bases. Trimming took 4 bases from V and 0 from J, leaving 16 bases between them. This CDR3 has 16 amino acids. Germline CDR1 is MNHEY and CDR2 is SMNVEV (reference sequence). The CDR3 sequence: CASSSSSAYSSYEQYF. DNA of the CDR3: TGTGCCAGCAGTTCCTCTAGCGCTTACAGCTCCTACGAGCAGTACTTC.

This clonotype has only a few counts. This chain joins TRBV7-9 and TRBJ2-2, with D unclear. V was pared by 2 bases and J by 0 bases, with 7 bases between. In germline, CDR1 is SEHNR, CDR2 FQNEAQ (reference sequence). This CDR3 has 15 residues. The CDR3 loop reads CASSLTNSNTGELFF. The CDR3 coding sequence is TGTGCCAGCAGCTTAACAAATTCGAACACCGGGGAGCTGTTTTTT.

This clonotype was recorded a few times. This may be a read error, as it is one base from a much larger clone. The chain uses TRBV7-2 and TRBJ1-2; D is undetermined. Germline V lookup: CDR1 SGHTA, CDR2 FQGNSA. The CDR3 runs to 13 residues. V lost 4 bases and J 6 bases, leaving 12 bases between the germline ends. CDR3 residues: CASSSYPEDGYTF. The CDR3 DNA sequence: TGTGCCAGCAGCTCCTATCCTGAGGATGGCTACACCTTC.

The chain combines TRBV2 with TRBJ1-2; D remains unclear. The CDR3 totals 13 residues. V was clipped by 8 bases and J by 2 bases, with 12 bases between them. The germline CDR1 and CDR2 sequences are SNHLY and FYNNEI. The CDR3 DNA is TGTGCCAGCGAGGAGTCGGGAAACTATGGCTACACCTTC. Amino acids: CASEESGNYGYTF.

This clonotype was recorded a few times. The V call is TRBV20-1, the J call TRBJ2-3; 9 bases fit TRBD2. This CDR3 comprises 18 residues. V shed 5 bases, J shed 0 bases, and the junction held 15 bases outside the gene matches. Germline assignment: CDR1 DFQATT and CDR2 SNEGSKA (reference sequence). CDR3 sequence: CSAPRRGGLAGSTDTQYF. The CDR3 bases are TGCAGTGCTCCTCGGCGGGGGGGTTTAGCGGGTAGCACAGATACGCAGTATTTT.

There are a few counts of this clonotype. CDR3: CSAPSGVREQYF. The CDR3 bases are TGCAGTGCGCCGAGCGGGGTACGGGAGCAGTACTTC. The V call is TRBV20-1, the J call TRBJ2-7, with TRBD2 matching over 7 bases. The CDR3 loop spans 12 amino acids. Germline values: CDR1 DFQATT, CDR2 SNEGSKA (reference sequence). J was trimmed by 7 bases and V by 6 bases; bases with no gene match: 9.

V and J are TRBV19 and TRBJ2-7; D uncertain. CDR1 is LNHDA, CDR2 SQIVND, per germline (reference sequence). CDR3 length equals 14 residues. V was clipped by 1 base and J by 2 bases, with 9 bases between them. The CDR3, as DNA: TGTGCCAGTAGTATAGTGGTAGACACCTACGAGCAGTACTTC. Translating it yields CASSIVVDTYEQYF.